These 23 T cell receptor beta chains originate from one sample sequenced in a study of T-cell memory formation after mild COVID-19. TCRdb redid the calling of the 5' RACE reads with MiXCR, one entry per CDR3 protein. The sample lists 550,000 to 700,000 distinct CDR3 sequences; 15% to 20% were seen once. The sample taken for sequencing was PBMCs or a T cell subset sorted from them (not recorded which). These receptor sequences come from an adult woman who had mild COVID-19 (a few samples of this study predate the infection). Cell type and time point are not known.

The sample holds a few counts of this clonotype. The chain joins TRBV2 to TRBJ1-2; D is undetermined. Looked up from germline, CDR1 is SNHLY and CDR2 is FYNNEI. The CDR3 covers 12 residues. V was shortened by 6 bases and J by 5 bases, with 10 bases between the two germline ends. The CDR3 coding sequence is TGTGCCAGCAGGAGAGAAGGGTATGGCTACACCTTC. It encodes CASRREGYGYTF.

The chain employs TRBV2 and TRBJ2-7, with no clear D. The CDR3 contains 15 residues. In germline, CDR1 is SNHLY, CDR2 FYNNEI. Deletions cut 7 bases from V and 3 bases from J, with 19 bases between. Here the CDR3 DNA reads TGTGCCAGCATCCCGAACCGAAGTACCGGCTACGAGCAGTACTTC. Translated, it gives CASIPNRSTGYEQYF.

This clonotype came up a few times. The conserved phenylalanine or tryptophan is not found at the CDR3 terminus, so this likely reflects a read error. The rearrangement links TRBV6-5 to TRBJ1-6; D gene unclear. Germline V gives CDR1 MNHEY, CDR2 SVGAGI. The CDR3 is 14 amino acids. V was shortened by 2 bases and J by 10 bases, with 12 bases between the two germline ends. The CDR3 reads CASSYGLAESPLHL. Written as DNA, the CDR3 is TGTGCCAGCAGTTACGGGTTGGCGGAATCACCCCTCCACCTT.

In its sample, this clonotype was seen a few times. The chain links TRBV6-2 or TRBV6-3 to TRBJ2-7, with TRBD1 identical over 9 bases. The germline gives CDR1 MNHEY, CDR2 SVGEGT. CDR3 length: 15 amino acids. Trimming at V came to 7 bases and at J to 2 bases, leaving 9 bases not matched to a gene. Here the CDR3 reads CASNLGQGPTYEQYF. CDR3 coding DNA: TGTGCCAGCAATCTCGGACAGGGGCCGACCTACGAGCAGTACTTC.

V and J are TRBV12-3 or TRBV12-4 and TRBJ2-7; 9 bases are a match to TRBD1. The V and J ends lost 6 bases and 4 bases, in that order; junction bases with no gene match: 7. The CDR3 is 14 amino acids. The CDR3 DNA reads TGTGCCAGCAGCCGGAGGACAGGGGAGTACGAGCAGTACTTC. It yields the protein CASSRRTGEYEQYF.

This clonotype came up many times. The V call is TRBV29-1, the J call TRBJ2-6; weak D call: TRBD1 (6 bases). Trimming cost V 3 bases and J 3 bases, with 15 bases left between them. The CDR3 runs 16 residues. Germline-derived CDR1 and CDR2 are SQVTM and ANQGSEA. CDR3 sequence reads: CSVEGTSIFGANVLTF. CDR3 in DNA: TGCAGCGTTGAGGGGACATCAATCTTTGGGGCCAACGTCCTGACTTTC.

This clonotype was detected ten times or more. The chain has TRBV7-9 and TRBJ2-3; TRBD2 agrees at 8 bases. The CDR3 consists of 15 residues. With V trimmed by 5 bases and J by 3 bases, 7 bases remained unmatched. Germline V gives CDR1 SEHNR, CDR2 FQNEAQ (reference sequence). Written as DNA, the CDR3 is TGTGCCAGCAGCGACCCGGGACTAGAGACAGATACGCAGTATTTT. It translates to CASSDPGLETDTQYF. Full variable domain (outside the CDR3, taken from reference TRBV7-9 and TRBJ2-3): DTGVSQNPRHKITKRGQNVTFRCDPISEHNRLYWYRQTLGQGPEFLTYFQNEAQLEKSRLLSDRFSAERPKGSFSTLEIQRTEQGDSAMYLCASSDPGLETDTQYFGPGTRLTVL.

This clonotype has only a few counts. This chain uses TRBV9 with TRBJ2-1; TRBD1 agrees at 7 bases. The germline gives CDR1 SGDLS, CDR2 YYNGEE. This CDR3 is built from 15 residues. V dropped 2 bases and J dropped 4; count of bases not matched to a gene: 6. The CDR3 DNA reads TGTGCCAGCAGCGTTGGGACAGATCAGTACAATGAGCAGTTCTTC. Its protein product is CASSVGTDQYNEQFF.

This clonotype was seen a few times. The chain links TRBV2 to TRBJ1-4, with no clear D. Germline values: CDR1 SNHLY, CDR2 FYNNEI. V lost 4 bases, J lost 7 bases, and 16 bases lay in between. The CDR3 sequence is 15 residues long. The CDR3 spells CASSGLTDPGEKLFF. The CDR3 bases are TGTGCCAGCAGTGGCCTTACAGATCCGGGTGAAAAACTGTTTTTT. Full variable domain (missing parts from reference TRBV2 and TRBJ1-4): EPEVTQTPSHQVTQMGQEVILRCVPISNHLYFYWYRQILGQKVEFLVSFYNNEISEKSEIFDDQFSVERPDGSNFTLKIRSTKLEDSAMYFCASSGLTDPGEKLFFGSGTQLSVL.

A few counts support this clonotype. The chain's CDR3 is CASSYSQVAYEQYF. The CDR3 DNA is TGTGCCAGCAGTTATTCGCAGGTTGCCTACGAGCAGTACTTC. J is TRBJ2-7 and V is TRBV6-2 or TRBV6-3; no reliable D call. Germline lookup yields CDR1 MNHEY and CDR2 SVGEGT. V dropped 3 bases and J dropped 2 bases, with 11 bases sitting between them. The CDR3 covers 14 residues.

This clonotype appeared a few times. The J gene is TRBJ2-3, the V gene TRBV6-2 or TRBV6-3; the D is unclear. The germline V gene encodes CDR1 MNHEY and CDR2 SVGEGT. Trimming cost V 0 bases and J 2 bases, with 15 bases left between them. This CDR3 contains 17 residues. Here the CDR3 reads CASSYSPFQRFTDTQYF. The CDR3 DNA sequence: TGTGCCAGCAGTTACTCACCCTTCCAGCGATTCACAGATACGCAGTATTTT.

This clonotype was found a few times. The chain links TRBV20-1 to TRBJ1-6; TRBD1 matches 8 bases. The CDR3 has 14 residues. Germline CDR1 reads DFQATT; CDR2 reads SNEGSKA (reference sequence). With 1 base clipped from V and 9 bases from J, the junction kept 5 bases outside the gene matches. The DNA for the CDR3 is TGCAGTGCTAGAGTGACAGGGGCTTCTTCACCCCTCCACTTT. Amino acid sequence: CSARVTGASSPLHF.

The gene calls are TRBV18 and TRBJ1-5; D may be TRBD1 (5 bases). Germline V gives CDR1 KGHSH, CDR2 LQKENI. Between the trimmed V and J ends, which lost 3 bases and 2 bases, there was a span of 11 bases. CDR3 length: 15 amino acids. As DNA, the CDR3 is TGTGCCAGCTCACCTTACGGGGGAGGCAATCAGCCCCAGCATTTT. Protein product: CASSPYGGGNQPQHF. Variable domain in full (rest from reference TRBV18 and TRBJ1-5): NAGVMQNPRHLVRRRGQEARLRCSPMKGHSHVYWYRQLPEEGLKFMVYLQKENIIDESGMPKERFSAEFPKEGPSILRIQQVVRGDSAAYFCASSPYGGGNQPQHFGDGTRLSIL.

The rearrangement links TRBV15 to TRBJ2-1, with 8 bases that match TRBD2. The CDR3 runs to 15 residues. J was trimmed by 8 bases and V by 1 base; bases with no gene match: 7. The V gene's germline CDR1 is LNHNV and CDR2 YYDKDF (reference sequence). The CDR3 spells CATSRASGSDYEQFF. CDR3 sequence (DNA): TGTGCCACCAGCAGAGCGAGCGGGAGTGACTATGAGCAGTTCTTC.

J is TRBJ2-5 and V is TRBV4-3, with 8 bases aligning to TRBD2. V gave up 0 bases and J gave up 5 bases; unmatched junction bases: 2. CDR3 size: 14 residues. The germline CDR1 and CDR2 sequences are LGHNA and YSLEER. The CDR3 DNA is TGCGCCAGCAGCCAAGAACTAGCGGTCGAGACCCAGTACTTC. As protein: CASSQELAVETQYF.

This clonotype was counted a few times. This sequence joins TRBV27 and TRBJ1-2; D gene unclear. V was pared by 0 bases and J by 8 bases, with 19 bases between. Germline loops: CDR1 MNHEY, CDR2 SMNVEV (reference sequence). The CDR3 is 16 amino acids. The CDR3 reads CASSLSTGSGFKGYTF. CDR3 nucleotide sequence: TGTGCCAGCAGTTTATCGACGGGTTCGGGGTTTAAAGGCTACACCTTC.

Many counts were recorded for this clonotype. Germline and junction disagree at one end, which may indicate a read error. This chain uses TRBV12-3 or TRBV12-4 with TRBJ2-2; D is uncertain. The CDR3 is 12 amino acids. The CDR3 DNA sequence: TGCGCCAGCAGCTTTGGCACCGGGGAGCTGTTTTTT. It is translated as CASSFGTGELFF.

The rearrangement uses TRBV11-1 and TRBJ2-7; 8 positions match TRBD2. With 2 bases clipped from V and 3 bases from J, the junction kept 15 bases outside the gene matches. CDR3 length equals 18 residues. The germline CDR1 and CDR2 sequences are SGHAT and FQDESV (reference sequence). The CDR3 DNA sequence: TGTGCCAGCAGCTTAATGCGGCCCTCTAGCGGGTACCTCTACGAGCAGTACTTC. Amino acids: CASSLMRPSSGYLYEQYF.

This clonotype showed up just a few times. The V call is TRBV6-2 or TRBV6-3, the J call TRBJ2-6; 7 bases align to TRBD2. Germline CDR1 reads MNHEY; CDR2 reads SVGEGT. The V gene end was trimmed by 2 bases and the J gene end by 2 bases; junction bases not matched to a gene: 3. The CDR3 consists of 16 residues. CDR3 amino acids: CASSYRGVPGANVLTF. In nucleotides, the CDR3 is TGTGCCAGCAGTTACCGGGGGGTCCCTGGGGCCAACGTCCTGACTTTC.

This chain links TRBV6-2 or TRBV6-3 with TRBJ2-1; no clear D. CDR3 length: 16 amino acids. Germline V lookup: CDR1 MNHEY, CDR2 SVGEGT. V lost 2 bases and J 2 bases, leaving 13 bases between the germline ends. CDR3 residues: CASSYDGPQAYNEQFF. CDR3 in DNA: TGTGCCAGCAGTTACGATGGCCCGCAGGCCTACAATGAGCAGTTCTTC.

There are many counts of this clonotype. This chain joins TRBV7-9 and TRBJ2-2; the D is unclear. Germline V gives CDR1 SEHNR, CDR2 FQNEAQ (reference sequence). The CDR3 extends over 13 amino acids. V was trimmed by 6 bases and J by 8 bases, leaving 13 bases between them. CDR3 sequence reads: CASRRVQPGELFF. CDR3 bases: TGTGCCAGCAGACGGGTCCAACCGGGGGAGCTGTTTTTT.

The V gene is TRBV19, the J gene TRBJ1-2, with D uncertain. Germline CDR1 is LNHDA and CDR2 is SQIVND (reference sequence). The ends were cut back, 0 bases at V and 6 bases at J, with 14 bases in the middle. The CDR3 sequence is 15 residues long. CDR3 in DNA: TGTGCCAGTAGTATAGATCTCGGTTTGGGAGATGGCTACACCTTC. Protein product: CASSIDLGLGDGYTF.

This clonotype was seen only a few times. V gene TRBV9 combines with J gene TRBJ2-3; TRBD2 matches at 11 bases. The CDR3 sequence is 18 residues long. Germline V gene lookup returns CDR1 SGDLS and CDR2 YYNGEE. V was pared by 4 bases and J by 1 base, with 11 bases of the junction left unmatched. CDR3 bases: TGTGCCAGCAGCCTACCGACTACTAGCGGGAGTGGCACAGATACGCAGTATTTT. It yields the protein CASSLPTTSGSGTDTQYF.